The 7 T cell receptor beta chains below come from one sample, sequenced in a study of blood T cells in healthy people across ages (dated by TCRdb to the mid-2010s). The method behind the library was 5' RACE. The sequencer was an Illumina HiSeq 2500. A second PCR of about 7 to 12 cycles was run with a J-beta primer mix and a sample-barcoded 5' primer. TCRdb trimmed public reads at Q25 via fastp, called clones via MiXCR and kept in-frame beta chains. CDR3 protein duplicates are merged, each entry listing the most common genes and DNA. The sample has some 790,000 distinct CDR3 sequences on record, 29% of them singletons. The ten largest clonotypes hold 17% of the sample. The sample comprised blood. These receptors came from an elderly woman in good health.

This clonotype was observed at least ten times. The chain uses TRBV12-3 or TRBV12-4 and TRBJ1-4; D is perhaps TRBD1 (5 bases). V lost 4 bases and J 8 bases, leaving 20 bases between the germline ends. The CDR3 covers 16 residues. CDR3 DNA: TGTGCCAGCAGTTCCCACGACAGTATGTTGGAGGAAAAACTGTTTTTT. It codes for CASSSHDSMLEEKLFF.

V gene TRBV5-1 combines with J gene TRBJ2-4; D not certain. This CDR3 spans 15 amino acids. Germline V lookup: CDR1 SGHRS, CDR2 YFSETQ. Trimming removed 0 bases from V and 8 bases from J, with 15 bases in between. The CDR3 reads CASSLVGSLRDIQYF. The CDR3 region has the DNA TGCGCCAGCAGCTTGGTCGGTAGCCTGAGAGACATTCAGTACTTC. Filled out from reference TRBV5-1 and TRBJ2-4, the complete variable domain reads KAGVTQTPRYLIKTRGQQVTLSCSPISGHRSVSWYQQTPGQGLQFLFEYFSETQRNKGNFPGRFSGRQFSNSRSEMNVSTLELGDSALYLCASSLVGSLRDIQYFGAGTRLSVL.

This clonotype was counted a single time. The CDR3 DNA follows: TGTGCCAGCAGTTTTCGCCAGGTAAGCACAGATACGCAGTATTTT. Translation: CASSFRQVSTDTQYF. The V and J genes are TRBV12-3 or TRBV12-4 and TRBJ2-3; D uncertain. Deletions cut 3 bases from V and 0 bases from J, with 10 bases between. This CDR3 is built from 15 residues.

Many counts were recorded for this clonotype. The chain is built from TRBV24-1 and TRBJ2-5; 9 nucleotides agree with TRBD1. The CDR3 contains 12 residues. Per germline, CDR1 KGHDR and CDR2 SFDVKD. Trimming at V came to 10 bases and at J to 4 bases, leaving 3 bases not matched to a gene. The CDR3 DNA reads TGTGCCACTTCGACAGGGGGAGAGACCCAGTACTTC. Translating it yields CATSTGGETQYF.

This clonotype was seen ten or more times. V and J are TRBV7-2 and TRBJ1-2; D is perhaps TRBD1 (5 bases). There are 12 residues in the CDR3. Germline V lookup: CDR1 SGHTA, CDR2 FQGNSA. Trimming removed 5 bases from V and 10 bases from J, with 14 bases in between. In DNA form, the CDR3 reads TGTGCCAGCAGCCTTTTTCAGGGAGACTACACCTTC. This encodes CASSLFQGDYTF.

For this clonotype: Just one base apart from a much larger clone, this may be a read error. This sequence joins TRBV7-6 and TRBJ2-2; D perhaps matches TRBD1 (6 bases). The CDR3 spans 14 residues. V lost 6 bases and J lost 1, with 9 bases in between. Germline assignment: CDR1 SGHVS and CDR2 FNYEAQ. The CDR3 nucleotides read TGTGCCAGCAGATCGACAGGGAACACCGGGGAGCTGTTTTTT. As protein: CASRSTGNTGELFF.

This clonotype occurred many times. V and J are TRBV10-3 and TRBJ2-7, with 9 nucleotides matching TRBD2. V lost 3 bases and J lost 6; bases outside the gene matches: 9. CDR3 length: 15 residues. Germline loops: CDR1 ENHRY, CDR2 SYGVKD. CDR3 residues: CAISDVVAGAGEQYF. For the CDR3, the DNA is TGTGCCATCAGTGATGTGGTAGCGGGGGCTGGCGAGCAGTACTTC.